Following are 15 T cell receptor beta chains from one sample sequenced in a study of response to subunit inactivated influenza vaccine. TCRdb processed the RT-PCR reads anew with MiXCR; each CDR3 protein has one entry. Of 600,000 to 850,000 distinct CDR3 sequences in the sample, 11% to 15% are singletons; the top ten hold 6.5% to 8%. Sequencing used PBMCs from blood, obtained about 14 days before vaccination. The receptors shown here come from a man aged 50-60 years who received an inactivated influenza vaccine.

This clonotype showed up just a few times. The CDR3 loop is CASSQVRGPTGELFF. CDR3 DNA: TGTGCCAGCAGCCAAGTCCGGGGGCCCACCGGGGAGCTGTTTTTT. The chain is built from TRBV3-1 and TRBJ2-2, with D perhaps given as TRBD1 or TRBD2 (6 bases each). The germline gives CDR1 LGHDT, CDR2 YNNKEL (reference sequence). CDR3 length: 15 residues. Trimming took 1 base from V and 4 from J, leaving 10 bases between them.

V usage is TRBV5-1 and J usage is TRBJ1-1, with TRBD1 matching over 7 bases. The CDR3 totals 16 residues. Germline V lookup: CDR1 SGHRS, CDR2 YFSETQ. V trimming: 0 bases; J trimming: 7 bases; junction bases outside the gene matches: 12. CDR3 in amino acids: CASSLGGYKRTGEAFF. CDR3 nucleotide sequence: TGCGCCAGCAGCTTGGGGGGGTATAAACGGACAGGTGAAGCTTTCTTT.

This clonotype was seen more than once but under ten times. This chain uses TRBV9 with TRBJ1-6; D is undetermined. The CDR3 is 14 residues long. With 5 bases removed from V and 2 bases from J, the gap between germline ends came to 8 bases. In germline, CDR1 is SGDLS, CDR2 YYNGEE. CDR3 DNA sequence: TGTGCCAGCAGTGCCGGGACCTATAATTCACCCCTCCACTTT. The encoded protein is CASSAGTYNSPLHF.

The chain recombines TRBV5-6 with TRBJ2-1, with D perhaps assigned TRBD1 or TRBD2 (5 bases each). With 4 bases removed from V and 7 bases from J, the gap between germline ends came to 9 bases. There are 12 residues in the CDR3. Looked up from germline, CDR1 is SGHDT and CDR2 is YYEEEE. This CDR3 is CASSRDENEQFF. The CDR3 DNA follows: TGTGCCAGCAGCAGGGACGAGAATGAGCAGTTCTTC.

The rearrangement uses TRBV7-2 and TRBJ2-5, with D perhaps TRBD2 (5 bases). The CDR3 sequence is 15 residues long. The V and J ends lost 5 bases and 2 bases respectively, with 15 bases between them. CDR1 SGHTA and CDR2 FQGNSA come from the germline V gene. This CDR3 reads CASSARRGLQETQYF. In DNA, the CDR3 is TGTGCCAGCAGCGCCCGGAGAGGGTTACAAGAGACCCAGTACTTC. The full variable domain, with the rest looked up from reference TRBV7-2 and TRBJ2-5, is GAGVSQSPSNKVTEKGKDVELRCDPISGHTALYWYRQSLGQGLEFLIYFQGNSAPDKSGLPSDRFSAERTGGSVSTLTIQRTQQEDSAVYLCASSARRGLQETQYFGPGTRLLVL.

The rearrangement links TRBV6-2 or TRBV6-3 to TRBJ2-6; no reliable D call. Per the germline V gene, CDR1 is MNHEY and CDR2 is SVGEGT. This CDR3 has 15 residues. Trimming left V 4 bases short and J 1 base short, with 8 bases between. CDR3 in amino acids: CASSFQNSGANVLTF. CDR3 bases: TGTGCCAGCAGTTTCCAGAATTCTGGGGCCAACGTCCTGACTTTC.

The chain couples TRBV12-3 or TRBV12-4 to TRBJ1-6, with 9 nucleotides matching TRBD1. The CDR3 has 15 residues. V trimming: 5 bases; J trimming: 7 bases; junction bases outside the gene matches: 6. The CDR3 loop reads CASSVRDRANSPLHF. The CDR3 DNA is TGTGCCAGCAGTGTCCGGGACAGGGCAAATTCACCCCTCCACTTT.

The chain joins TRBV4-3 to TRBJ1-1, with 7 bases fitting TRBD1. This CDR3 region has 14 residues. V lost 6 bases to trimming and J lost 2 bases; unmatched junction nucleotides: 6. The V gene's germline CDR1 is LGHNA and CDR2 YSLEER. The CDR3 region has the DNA TGCGCCAGCAGGCGTGGGACAGATAACACTGAAGCTTTCTTT. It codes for CASRRGTDNTEAFF.

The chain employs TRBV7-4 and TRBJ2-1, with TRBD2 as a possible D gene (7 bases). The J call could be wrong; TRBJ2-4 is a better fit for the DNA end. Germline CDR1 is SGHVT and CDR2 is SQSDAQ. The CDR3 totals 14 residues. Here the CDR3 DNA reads TGTGCCAGCAGCCCTGGGGGGGCGGTCCTGTGTCAGTACTTC. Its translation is CASSPGGAVLCQYF.

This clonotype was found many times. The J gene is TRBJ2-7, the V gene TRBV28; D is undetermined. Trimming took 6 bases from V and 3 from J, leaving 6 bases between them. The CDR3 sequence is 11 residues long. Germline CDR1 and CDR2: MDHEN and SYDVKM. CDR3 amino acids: CASSLRYEQYF. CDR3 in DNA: TGTGCCAGCAGCTTGCGCTACGAGCAGTACTTC.

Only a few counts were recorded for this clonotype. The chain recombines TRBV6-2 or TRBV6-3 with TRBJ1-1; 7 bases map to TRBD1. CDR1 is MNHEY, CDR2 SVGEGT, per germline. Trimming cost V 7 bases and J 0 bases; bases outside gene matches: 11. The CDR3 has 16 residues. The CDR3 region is CASKPTGTDMNTEAFF. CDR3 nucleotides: TGTGCCAGCAAACCAACCGGGACAGACATGAACACTGAAGCTTTCTTT.

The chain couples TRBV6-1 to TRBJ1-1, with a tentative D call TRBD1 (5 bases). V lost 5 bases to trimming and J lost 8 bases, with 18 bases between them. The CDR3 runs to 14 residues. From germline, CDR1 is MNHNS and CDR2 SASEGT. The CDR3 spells CASSPPGVSSEAFF. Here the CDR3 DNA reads TGTGCCAGCAGTCCCCCGGGGGTGTCCTCGGAAGCTTTCTTT.

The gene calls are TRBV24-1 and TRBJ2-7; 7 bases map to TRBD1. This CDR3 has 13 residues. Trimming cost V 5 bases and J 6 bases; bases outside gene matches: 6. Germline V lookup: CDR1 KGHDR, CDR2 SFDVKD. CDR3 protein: CATSGDSTGEQYF. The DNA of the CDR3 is TGTGCCACCAGTGGGGACAGCACTGGCGAGCAGTACTTC.

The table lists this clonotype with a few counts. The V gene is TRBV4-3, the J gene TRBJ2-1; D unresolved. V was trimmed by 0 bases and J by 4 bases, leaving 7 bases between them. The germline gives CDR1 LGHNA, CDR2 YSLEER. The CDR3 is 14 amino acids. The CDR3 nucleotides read TGCGCCAGCAGCCAAGAAGCCGGATACAATGAGCAGTTCTTC. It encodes CASSQEAGYNEQFF.

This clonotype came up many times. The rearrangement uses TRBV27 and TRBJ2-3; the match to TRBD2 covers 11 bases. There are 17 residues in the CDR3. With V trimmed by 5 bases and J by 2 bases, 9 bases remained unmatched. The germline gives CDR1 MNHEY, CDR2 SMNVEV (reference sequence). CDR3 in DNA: TGTGCCAGCAGTAGACTAGCGGGGTCACCCCTCACAGATACGCAGTATTTT. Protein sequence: CASSRLAGSPLTDTQYF.